This T cell receptor (beta chain) was captured by sequencing in a study of blood T cell repertoires in COVID-19. Study at large: T cells, B-cell-depleted T cells, or PBMCs supplied cDNA or gDNA.

The length of the CDR3 is 18 residues. V was shortened by 6 bases and J by 1 base, with 23 bases between the two germline ends. Per the germline V gene, CDR1 is MNHEY and CDR2 is SVGEGT. TCRdb's copy holds only in-frame clones and misses some; the assay was immunoSEQ multiplex PCR. Of roughly 26,000 clones in the sample, about 91% were seen once. The sequence was obtained from a man aged 65 to 79 with acute or convalescent COVID-19. This rearrangement joins TRBV6-2 or TRBV6-3 to TRBJ2-3; perhaps TRBD2 as D (7 bases). The specimen was peripheral blood. The CDR3 coding sequence is TGTGCCAGCAGCTCGGGGGGCACCAGCAGGGGAGGCACAGATACGCAGTATTTT. Amino acid sequence: CASSSGGTSRGGTDTQYF.